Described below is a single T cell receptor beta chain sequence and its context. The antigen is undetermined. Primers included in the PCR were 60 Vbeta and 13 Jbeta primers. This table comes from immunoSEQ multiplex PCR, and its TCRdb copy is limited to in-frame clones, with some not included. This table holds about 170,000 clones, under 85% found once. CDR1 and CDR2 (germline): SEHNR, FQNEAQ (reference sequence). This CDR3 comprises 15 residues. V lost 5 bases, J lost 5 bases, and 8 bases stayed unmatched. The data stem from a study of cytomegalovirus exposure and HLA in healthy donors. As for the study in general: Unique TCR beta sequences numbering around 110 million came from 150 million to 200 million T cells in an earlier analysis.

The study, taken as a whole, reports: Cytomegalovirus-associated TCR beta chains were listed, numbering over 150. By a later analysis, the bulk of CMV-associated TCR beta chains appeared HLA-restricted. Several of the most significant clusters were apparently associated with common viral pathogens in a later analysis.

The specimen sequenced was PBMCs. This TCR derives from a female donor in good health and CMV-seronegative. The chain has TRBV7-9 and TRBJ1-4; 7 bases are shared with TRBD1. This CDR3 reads CASSPYRGGNEKLFF. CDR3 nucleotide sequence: TGTGCCAGCAGCCCGTACAGGGGAGGAAATGAAAAACTGTTTTTT.